Listed below are T cell receptor beta chains from one sample, sequenced in a study of response to subunit inactivated influenza vaccine. TCRdb used MiXCR to reprocess the RT-PCR reads, holding one entry per CDR3 protein. The sample includes roughly 670,000 distinct CDR3 sequences, roughly 15% of them seen just once. Sequenced material: PBMCs from blood, taken 14 to 15 days before vaccination. Receptors originate from a man aged 45-60 years who received an inactivated influenza vaccine. Each CDR3 is given with its conserved first and last residue. D genes are given only for firm matches. Rows may omit the clone size; those that give it use once, few, many or a size class.

CDR3: CASSLDQLAGYTF; DNA: TGTGCCAGCAGCTTAGATCAGTTGGCCGGCTACACCTTC; V: TRBV11-2; D: -; J: TRBJ1-2; size: many
CDR3: CASRGGTLNTGELFF; DNA: TGTGCCAGCAGGGGGGGGACACTGAACACCGGGGAGCTGTTTTTT; V: TRBV28; D: -; J: TRBJ2-2; size: many
CDR3: CASSRGSTYEQYF; DNA: TGTGCCAGCAGCCGGGGCTCGACCTACGAGCAGTACTTC; V: TRBV25-1; D: -; J: TRBJ2-7; size: few
CDR3: CASSLTPNTGELFF; DNA: TGTGCCAGCAGTTTAACGCCGAACACCGGGGAGCTGTTTTTT; V: TRBV27; D: -; J: TRBJ2-2; size: many
CDR3: CASRLGRLRIGTDTQYF; DNA: TGTGCCAGCAGATTGGGGCGACTACGGATCGGGACAGATACGCAGTATTTT; V: TRBV28; D: -; J: TRBJ2-3; size: few
CDR3: CAWSVGDRGAHQYF; DNA: TGTGCCTGGAGTGTGGGGGACAGGGGCGCCCATCAGTACTTC; V: TRBV30; D: TRBD1; J: TRBJ2-7; size: -
CDR3: CASSPDHGGGGNYGYTF; DNA: TGCGCCAGCAGCCCGGATCATGGTGGGGGAGGAAACTATGGCTACACCTTC; V: TRBV4-1; D: -; J: TRBJ1-2; size: -
CDR3: CASSLNPGGNTGELFF; DNA: TGTGCCAGCAGTTTAAATCCGGGGGGGAACACCGGGGAGCTGTTTTTT; V: TRBV12-3/TRBV12-4; D: TRBD2; J: TRBJ2-2; size: -
CDR3: CASSQWVGGRSSYNEQFF; DNA: TGCGCCAGCAGCCAATGGGTTGGCGGACGCAGCTCCTACAATGAGCAGTTCTTC; V: TRBV4-1; D: -; J: TRBJ2-1; size: -
CDR3: CASSLVLSGELFF; DNA: TGTGCCAGCAGCCTCGTCTTAAGCGGGGAGCTGTTTTTT; V: TRBV3-1; D: -; J: TRBJ2-2; size: many
CDR3: CASSPGLAGGIDEQFF; DNA: TGTGCCAGCAGCCCCGGACTAGCGGGAGGGATCGATGAGCAGTTCTTC; V: TRBV7-9; D: TRBD2; J: TRBJ2-1; size: -
CDR3: CASATAATNEKLFF; DNA: TGTGCCAGCGCTACGGCAGCAACTAATGAAAAACTGTTTTTT; V: TRBV7-9; D: -; J: TRBJ1-4; size: few
CDR3: CSHGGWSETQYF; DNA: TGCAGCCATGGGGGTTGGTCAGAGACCCAGTACTTC; V: TRBV29-1; D: -; J: TRBJ2-5; size: few
CDR3: CSASGPTATNEKLFF; DNA: TGCAGCGCCTCAGGGCCGACTGCAACTAATGAAAAACTGTTTTTT; V: TRBV29-1; D: -; J: TRBJ1-4; size: few
CDR3: CASSPRQGGTYEQYF; DNA: TGTGCCAGCTCACCACGGCAGGGAGGGACCTACGAGCAGTACTTC; V: TRBV18; D: TRBD2; J: TRBJ2-7; size: -
CDR3: CASSLWRTSGTFYNEQFF; DNA: TGTGCCAGCAGCTTATGGCGAACTAGCGGGACCTTTTACAATGAGCAGTTCTTC; V: TRBV11-2; D: TRBD2; J: TRBJ2-1; size: few
CDR3: CATSRVRASGNTIYF; DNA: TGTGCCACCAGCAGAGTGCGGGCTTCTGGAAACACCATATATTTT; V: TRBV15; D: -; J: TRBJ1-3; size: -
CDR3: CASRWGGSYGYTF; DNA: TGTGCCAGCAGATGGGGGGGGTCCTATGGCTACACCTTC; V: TRBV28; D: -; J: TRBJ1-2; size: -
CDR3: CAWSGNGPWYF; DNA: TGTGCCTGGAGTGGGAATGGACCCTGGTACTTC; V: TRBV30; D: -; J: TRBJ2-5; size: few
CDR3: CASSSGTGGSEKLFF; DNA: TGTGCCAGCAGCAGCGGGACAGGGGGCAGTGAAAAACTGTTTTTT; V: TRBV7-9; D: TRBD1; J: TRBJ1-4; size: -
CDR3: CASSHPGGEQYF; DNA: TGCGCCAGCAGCCACCCGGGGGGAGAGCAGTACTTC; V: TRBV4-1; D: TRBD2; J: TRBJ2-7; size: -
CDR3: CASSIYPEQGSQPQHF; DNA: TGTGCCAGTAGTATATACCCGGAACAGGGCAGCCAGCCCCAGCATTTT; V: TRBV19; D: -; J: TRBJ1-5; size: few
CDR3: CASSLVKQNYNEQFF; DNA: TGTGCCAGCAGCTTAGTCAAACAGAACTACAATGAGCAGTTCTTC; V: TRBV7-2; D: -; J: TRBJ2-1; size: -
CDR3: CASSLVGSNEQYF; DNA: TGTGCCAGCAGCTTAGTCGGGAGCAACGAGCAGTACTTC; V: TRBV11-2; D: -; J: TRBJ2-7; size: -